This TCR beta chain was identified in a study of cytomegalovirus exposure and HLA in healthy donors. There are 15 residues in the CDR3. After removal of 5 bases from V and 2 bases from J, the junction contained 6 bases not matched to a gene. CDR1 ENHRY and CDR2 SYGVKD come from the germline V gene. Primers for the PCR totalled 60 Vbeta and 13 Jbeta. The repertoire was sequenced with immunoSEQ multiplex PCR; TCRdb's copy has only in-frame clones and lacks some. Of 80,000 or so clones in the sample, 60% to 85% were seen once. Study-wide results and caveats: A later analysis reportedly found fewer N-insertions in an Asian-associated ancestry cluster than the roughly 670-donor mean. HLA allele associations emerged for about 18,000 TCR beta sequences in a later analysis, at 0.05 false discovery rate. Later analysis showed most CMV-associated TCR beta chains appearing HLA-restricted.

Concerning this clone itself: The antigen is not known.

The sample consisted of PBMCs. The gene calls are TRBV10-3 and TRBJ1-5; TRBD1 matches at 7 bases. This receptor was identified in a man aged 35 to 55 in good health and CMV-seronegative. The CDR3 DNA follows: TGTGCCATCAGTCGACAGGGTGAGGGCAATCAGCCCCAGCATTTT. Its translation is CAISRQGEGNQPQHF.